This T cell receptor gamma chain was profiled in a study of Vδ1+ human thymocytes. Germline V gene sequence: CDR1 GITISATS, CDR2 ISYDGTV (reference sequence). The J segment lost 10 bases and the V segment lost 0 bases, leaving 12 bases of the junction unmatched. The CDR3 is 14 residues long. Overall study findings and caveats: Thymic TRG and TRD repertoires appeared highly polyclonal.

The table lists this clone with a few counts. Its antigen is unknown. Alphabeta T cells were depleted, then CD3+ Vdelta1+ Vdelta2- thymocytes were FACS-sorted. Extracted RNA was reverse transcribed into cDNA. Pooled V-gene forward primers with one constant-region reverse primer generated the CDR3 amplicons by multiplex PCR. TCRdb reran clone calling via CATT on the multiplex PCR reads. This table holds tens of thousands of gamma-chain clones, roughly 15% found once. The origin of this receptor is a child under two years old who had congenital heart surgery. The chain uses TRGV9 and TRGJ1 or TRGJ2. The sample taken for sequencing was Vdelta1+ gamma-delta thymocytes from the thymus. Subset indicated: FACS-sorted CD3+ TCRalphabeta- TCRVdelta1+ TCRVdelta2- thymocytes. CDR3 amino acids: CALWEVIPSRKKLF. CDR3 nucleotide sequence: TGTGCCTTGTGGGAGGTGATACCCTCTCGGAAGAAACTCTTT.